This is a list of T cell receptor beta chains from one sample in a study of T cell changes during pregnancy in multiple sclerosis. Method: immunoSEQ multiplex PCR; TCRdb's copy keeps in-frame clones and lacks some. The repertoire includes around 96,000 clones, over 80% of them detected once, and over 3.5% sits in the top ten. The sample consisted of peripheral blood, taken in the first trimester of pregnancy. The receptors originated from a female donor with multiple sclerosis, enrolled in a pregnancy study. The CDR3 runs from the conserved cysteine through the conserved F or W. D genes are given only for firm matches. Size is omitted from some rows. Given values are once, few, many or a class for expanded clones.

>TRBV5-1|NA|TRBJ1-1|TRBD1
TGCGCCAGCAGCCTAAATGACAGGGGATCTACTGAAGCTTTCTTT
CASSLNDRGSTEAFF
>TRBV6-5|NA|TRBJ2-7|NA
TGTGCCAGCAGTGTCCGGGACACCTACGAGCAGTACTTC
CASSVRDTYEQYF
>TRBV9|NA|TRBJ2-5|NA
TGTGCCAGCAGCCCTGACAGCCAAGAGACCCAGTACTTC
CASSPDSQETQYF
>TRBV14|NA|TRBJ1-4|NA
TGTGCCAGCAGCCAAGTGGAAGGGGCTGTTAATGAAAAACTGTTTTTT
CASSQVEGAVNEKLFF
>TRBV4-2|NA|TRBJ2-7|NA
TGTGCCAGCAGCCAAGATAGGAGCTCCTACGAGCAGTACTTC
CASSQDRSSYEQYF
>TRBV9|NA|TRBJ2-6|NA
TGTGCCAGCAGCGCAACTGAGGGGGCTGGGGCCAACGTCCTGACTTTC
CASSATEGAGANVLTF
>TRBV6-6|NA|TRBJ1-2|NA
TGTGCCAGCAGTTACACAGGGAGACACTATGGCTACACCTTC
CASSYTGRHYGYTF
>TRBV18|NA|TRBJ1-1|NA
TGTGCCAGCTCACCAACGGCAGGGACTGAAGCTTTCTTT
CASSPTAGTEAFF
>TRBV6-6|once|TRBJ1-1|TRBD1
TGTGCCAGCAGCCGCGGACAGGTTGAAGCTTTCTTT
CASSRGQVEAFF
>TRBV9|NA|TRBJ1-1|TRBD1
TGTGCCAGCAGCACCGGTACAGGGGTCACTGAAGCTTTCTTT
CASSTGTGVTEAFF
>TRBV7-2|NA|TRBJ2-1|TRBD2
TGTGCCAGCAGCTTTTGGGCGGGGGGTCCCAATGAGCAGTTCTTC
CASSFWAGGPNEQFF
>TRBV18|once|TRBJ2-1|NA
TGTGCCAGCTCACAGGGGTACAATGAGCAGTTCTTC
CASSQGYNEQFF
>TRBV7-9|NA|TRBJ2-5|TRBD1
TGTGCCAGCAGCACCGGGACAGGGAACTCAGAGACCCAGTACTTC
CASSTGTGNSETQYF
>TRBV30|NA|TRBJ2-1|TRBD2
TGTGCCTGGAGTACCCCTAGACTAGCCGGGTACAATGAGCAGTTCTTC
CAWSTPRLAGYNEQFF
>TRBV7-9|NA|TRBJ1-1|TRBD1
TGTGCCAGCAGCCCGCAAAGGGGGCCGGAGGTGAACACTGAAGCTTTCTTT
CASSPQRGPEVNTEAFF
>TRBV9|NA|TRBJ1-1|TRBD1
TGTGCCAGCAGCGGAGGACAGGGGGTAAGCACTGAAGCTTTCTTT
CASSGGQGVSTEAFF
>TRBV5-1|NA|TRBJ2-2|TRBD2
TGCGCCAGCAGCCCCCCCACTAGCGGGGGGGCCGCCGGGGAGCTGTTTTTT
CASSPPTSGGAAGELFF
>TRBV6-1|NA|TRBJ2-1|TRBD2
TGTGCCAGCAGTGATCAAACTAGCGGGGGGGCCTGGGGTGAGCAGTTCTTC
CASSDQTSGGAWGEQFF
>TRBV18|NA|TRBJ2-3|TRBD2
TGTGCCAGCTCACCAGTGACTAGCGGCCCAGATACGCAGTATTTT
CASSPVTSGPDTQYF
>TRBV4-1|NA|TRBJ1-2|TRBD1
TGCGCCAGCAGCCAAGTCCGATCAGGGGGCTATGGCTACACCTTC
CASSQVRSGGYGYTF
>TRBV27|NA|TRBJ2-7|NA
TGTGCCAGCAGTTTAGCGCAGGCATCTTCCTACGAGCAGTACTTC
CASSLAQASSYEQYF
>TRBV11-2|NA|TRBJ2-7|NA
TGTGCCAGCAGCCTTGAGATCTCCTACGAGCAGTACTTC
CASSLEISYEQYF
>TRBV7-2|NA|TRBJ1-2|TRBD1
TGTGCCAGCAGCGACCTAACAGGGGACTATGGCTACACCTTC
CASSDLTGDYGYTF
>TRBV5-1|NA|TRBJ2-1|TRBD2
TGCGCCAGCAGCTTATCTAGCGGGGGGATCTACAATGAGCAGTTCTTC
CASSLSSGGIYNEQFF
>TRBV6-1|NA|TRBJ2-1|NA
TGTGCCAGCAGTGAACAGGGCATGTACAATGAGCAGTTCTTC
CASSEQGMYNEQFF
>TRBV30|NA|TRBJ2-7|TRBD1
TGTGCCTGGAGTGTATTTCTCGGGACAGGGGGTTCCTACGAGCAGTACTTC
CAWSVFLGTGGSYEQYF
>TRBV7-6|few|TRBJ1-1|NA
TGTGCCAGCAGCTCAGATACCACAGGGACGGGCACTGAAGCTTTCTTT
CASSSDTTGTGTEAFF
>TRBV5-6|NA|TRBJ2-5|NA
TGTGCCAGCAGCTTGTCCGGCAGGGGCCAAGAGACCCAGTACTTC
CASSLSGRGQETQYF
>TRBV6-1|few|TRBJ2-1|TRBD2
TGTGCCAGCAGTGAAGTCAGCGGGGGGGCCTACAATGAGCAGTTCTTC
CASSEVSGGAYNEQFF
>TRBV10-3|NA|TRBJ2-1|NA
TGTGCCATCAGTGAGCCACAGGGTAGGTCCTACAATGAGCAGTTCTTC
CAISEPQGRSYNEQFF
>TRBV7-9|few|TRBJ2-7|TRBD2
TGTGCCAGCAGCCTCTCGAGCGGGGGACCCTCCTACGAGCAGTACTTC
CASSLSSGGPSYEQYF
>TRBV23-1|NA|TRBJ2-7|NA
TGCGCCAGCAGTCATTTTCGTTCCTACGAGCAGTACTTC
CASSHFRSYEQYF